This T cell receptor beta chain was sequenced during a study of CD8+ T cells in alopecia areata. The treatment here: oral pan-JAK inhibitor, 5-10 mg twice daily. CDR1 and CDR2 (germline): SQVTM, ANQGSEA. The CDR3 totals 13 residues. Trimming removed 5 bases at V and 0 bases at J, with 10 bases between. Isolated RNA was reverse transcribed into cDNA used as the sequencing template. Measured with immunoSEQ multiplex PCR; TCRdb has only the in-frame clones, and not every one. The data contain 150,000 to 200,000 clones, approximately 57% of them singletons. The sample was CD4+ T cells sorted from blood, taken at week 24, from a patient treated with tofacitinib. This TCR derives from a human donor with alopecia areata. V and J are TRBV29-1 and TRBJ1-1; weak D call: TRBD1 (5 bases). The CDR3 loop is CSVMTALNTEAFF. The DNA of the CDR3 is TGCAGCGTTATGACAGCCTTGAACACTGAAGCTTTCTTT.